The 5 T cell receptor beta chains presented below share a single source sample, sequenced in a study of T cell changes during pregnancy in multiple sclerosis. Method: immunoSEQ multiplex PCR; TCRdb's copy keeps in-frame clones and lacks some. The sample lists fewer than 35,000 clones; 75% to 95% were seen once. The source material was CD8+ T cells from peripheral blood mononuclear cells, sampled in the second trimester of pregnancy. Receptors originate from a female donor with multiple sclerosis, enrolled in a pregnancy study.

The CDR3 sequence is CASSSQGLSQPQHF. CDR3 coding DNA: TGTGCCAGCAGTTCACAGGGTTTGAGTCAGCCCCAGCATTTT. The genes are TRBV27 and TRBJ1-5; maybe TRBD1 (6 bases). Trimming cost V 4 bases and J 6 bases, with 13 bases left between them. The CDR3 totals 14 residues. Germline V gives CDR1 MNHEY, CDR2 SMNVEV (reference sequence).

The chain joins TRBV27 to TRBJ2-1, with D possibly being TRBD2 (6 bases). V was cut by 8 bases and J by 4 bases, with 18 bases left in between. Germline CDR1 is MNHEY and CDR2 is SMNVEV (reference sequence). This CDR3 is 15 amino acids long. CDR3 loop: CASGTGLTIYNEQFF. The DNA for the CDR3 is TGTGCCAGCGGGACGGGACTTACAATTTACAATGAGCAGTTCTTC.

The CDR3 spells CASSAGLAGGEETQYF. DNA of the CDR3: TGTGCCAGCAGCGCCGGACTAGCGGGGGGAGAAGAGACCCAGTACTTC. The chain recombines TRBV9 with TRBJ2-5; 14 positions agree with TRBD2. Germline V lookup: CDR1 SGDLS, CDR2 YYNGEE. The CDR3 runs 16 residues. The V segment lost 3 bases and the J segment 3 bases; nucleotides outside the gene matches: 4.

J is TRBJ2-5 and V is TRBV27; 10 bases fit TRBD2. The germline V gene encodes CDR1 MNHEY and CDR2 SMNVEV (reference sequence). The CDR3 sequence is 15 residues long. J gave up 4 bases and V 7 bases, and 9 bases lay outside the gene matches. Written as DNA, the CDR3 is TGTGCCAGCATGCCCCTAGCGGGAGTAGGAGAGACCCAGTACTTC. Protein: CASMPLAGVGETQYF.

V and J are TRBV5-6 and TRBJ1-2; possibly TRBD1 for D (6 bases). The CDR3 loop spans 14 amino acids. CDR1 is SGHDT and CDR2 is YYEEEE in the germline V gene. Trimming left V 0 bases short and J 8 bases short, with 14 bases between. The CDR3 is CASSLGPGVSGYTF. The CDR3 nucleotides read TGTGCCAGCAGCTTGGGACCAGGGGTCAGCGGCTACACCTTC.